This TCR beta chain was recorded in a study of CD8 T cells in Susac syndrome. Study as a whole: Within the sequenced group of Susac syndrome patients, six showed active disease and roughly 8 were in remission. When blood was drawn, patients with Susac syndrome were on intravenous immunoglobulin alone, on corticosteroids, or therapy-naive.

Concerning this clonotype: As yet, its antigen is unknown.

Sequencing of TCR beta was carried out in blood CD8+ and CD4+ T cells. General observations from the study: The CD4+ T cell repertoire of patients with Susac syndrome showed no detectable clonal expansion.

The CDR3 is made up of 19 amino acids. In germline, CDR1 is MNHEY, CDR2 SVGEGT. Germline trimming cut 6 bases from V and 7 bases from J; bases unmatched to any gene: 19. cDNA came from roughly 0.5 to 1 ug RNA primed by random hexamers. TCRdb called the immunoSEQ multiplex PCR reads again in MiXCR, with one record for every CDR3 protein. Seen here are 240,000 or so distinct CDR3 sequences, 96% observed once, and the top ten hold 0.1%. The chain links TRBV6-2 or TRBV6-3 to TRBJ2-7; 15 positions agree with TRBD2. The receptor was derived from a human donor with Susac syndrome. The sequencing input was CD4+ T cells from PBMCs. The CDR3 DNA reads as TGTGCCAGCAGGCGATTCACCGGGACTAGCGGGAGGAGGGCAGAAGAGCAGTACTTC. Residues: CASRRFTGTSGRRAEEQYF.